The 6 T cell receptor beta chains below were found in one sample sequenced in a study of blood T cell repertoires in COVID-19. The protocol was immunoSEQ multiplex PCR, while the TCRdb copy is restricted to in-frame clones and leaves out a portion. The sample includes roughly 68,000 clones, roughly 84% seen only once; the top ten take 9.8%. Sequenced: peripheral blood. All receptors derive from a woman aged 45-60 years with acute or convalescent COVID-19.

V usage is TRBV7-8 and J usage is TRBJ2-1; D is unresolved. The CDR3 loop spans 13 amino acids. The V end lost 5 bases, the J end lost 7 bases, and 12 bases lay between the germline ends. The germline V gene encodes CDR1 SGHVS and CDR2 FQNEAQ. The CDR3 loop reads CASSVPPVNEQFF. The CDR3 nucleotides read TGTGCCAGCAGCGTCCCTCCGGTTAATGAGCAGTTCTTC. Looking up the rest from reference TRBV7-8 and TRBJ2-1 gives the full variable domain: GAGVSQSPRYKVAKRGQDVALRCDPISGHVSLFWYQQALGQGPEFLTYFQNEAQLDKSGLPSDRFFAERPEGSVSTLKIQRTQQEDSAVYLCASSVPPVNEQFFGPGTRLTVL.

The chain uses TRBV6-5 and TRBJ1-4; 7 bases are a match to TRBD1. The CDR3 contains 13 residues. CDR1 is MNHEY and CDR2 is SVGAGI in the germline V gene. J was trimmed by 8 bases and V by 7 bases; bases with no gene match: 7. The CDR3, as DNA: TGTGCCAGCAAAAAGACAGGGTCGGAAAAACTGTTTTTT. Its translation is CASKKTGSEKLFF.

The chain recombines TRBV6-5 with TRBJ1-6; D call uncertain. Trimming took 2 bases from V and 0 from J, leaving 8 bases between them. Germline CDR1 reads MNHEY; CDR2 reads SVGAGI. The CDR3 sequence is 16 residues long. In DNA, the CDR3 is TGTGCCAGCAGTTACGTGGCTTTCTCCTATAATTCACCCCTCCACTTT. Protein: CASSYVAFSYNSPLHF.

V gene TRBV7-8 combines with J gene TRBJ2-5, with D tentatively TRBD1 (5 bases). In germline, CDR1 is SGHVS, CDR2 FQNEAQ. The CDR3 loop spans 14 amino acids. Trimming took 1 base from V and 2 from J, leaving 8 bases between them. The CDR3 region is CASSLGQIQETQYF. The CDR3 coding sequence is TGTGCCAGCAGCTTAGGACAGATACAAGAGACCCAGTACTTC.

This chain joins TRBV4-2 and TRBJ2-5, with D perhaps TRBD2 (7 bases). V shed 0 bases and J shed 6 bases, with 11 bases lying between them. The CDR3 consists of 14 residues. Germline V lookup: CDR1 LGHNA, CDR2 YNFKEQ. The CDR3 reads CASSQEGGQKTQYF. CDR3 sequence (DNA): TGTGCCAGCAGCCAAGAGGGGGGGCAGAAGACCCAGTACTTC.

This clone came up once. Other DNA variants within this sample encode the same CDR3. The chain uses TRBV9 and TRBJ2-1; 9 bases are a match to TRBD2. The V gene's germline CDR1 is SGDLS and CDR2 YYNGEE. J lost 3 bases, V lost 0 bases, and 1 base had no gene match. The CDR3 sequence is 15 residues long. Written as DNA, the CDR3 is TGTGCCAGCAGCGTAGGACTAGCGGTCTACAATGAGCAGTTCTTC. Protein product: CASSVGLAVYNEQFF.